This TCR beta chain was identified in a study of CD8+ T cells in alopecia areata. Turning to the study itself: Oral tofacitinib, 5 to 10 mg twice daily, was given in an open-label trial. Study observations and caveats: Scalp sequencing also captures normal skin's resident alphabeta T cells.

cDNA serving as the sequencing template came from extracted, reverse transcribed RNA. Assay: immunoSEQ multiplex PCR; the TCRdb copy retains only in-frame clones and omits some. The sample includes about 150,000 clones, around 47% of them seen just once. This clone was seen a few times. Its target is unknown. The CDR3 is 14 amino acids. CDR1 is MDHEN, CDR2 SYDVKM, per germline. With 5 bases removed from V and 6 bases from J, the gap between germline ends came to 17 bases. Sample: CD4+ T cells sorted from blood. This clonotype was sampled from a human donor with alopecia areata. This chain joins TRBV28 and TRBJ2-7; unclear D gene. CDR3 protein: CASSPGPYSTEQYF. The CDR3 bases are TGTGCCAGCAGTCCCGGGCCCTACTCGACCGAGCAGTACTTC.